A single sample is the source of the 3 T cell receptor beta chains below, sequenced in a study of cytomegalovirus exposure and HLA in healthy donors. Researchers ran the PCR with 60 Vbeta and 13 Jbeta primers. Generated by immunoSEQ multiplex PCR, the TCRdb table keeps only in-frame clones and is missing some. The table shows 130,000 or so clones, with roughly 70% occurring only once. Sample: PBMCs. The receptors shown here come from a woman aged 40 to 49 in good health and CMV-seropositive.

V gene TRBV7-2 combines with J gene TRBJ2-2; TRBD1 matches at 8 bases. This CDR3 is 16 amino acids long. The J segment lost 4 bases and the V segment lost 3 bases, leaving 7 bases of the junction unmatched. Germline assignment: CDR1 SGHTA and CDR2 FQGNSA. Written as DNA, the CDR3 is TGTGCCAGCAGCTTGTTACAGGGGGACCTCACCGGGGAGCTGTTTTTT. Protein: CASSLLQGDLTGELFF.

This chain uses TRBV27 with TRBJ1-5; D unresolved. CDR1 and CDR2 (germline): MNHEY, SMNVEV (reference sequence). This CDR3 has 13 amino acids. Trimming cost V 4 bases and J 4 bases, with 8 bases left between them. The CDR3 coding sequence is TGTGCCAGCAGTTCTCAACTGAATCAGCCCCAGCATTTT. Residues: CASSSQLNQPQHF.

The gene calls are TRBV5-1 and TRBJ1-1; unclear D gene. Per germline, CDR1 SGHRS and CDR2 YFSETQ. CDR3 size: 13 residues. The V end was cut by 4 bases, the J end by 1 base, with 8 bases between. CDR3 residues: CASSPGQNTEAFF. CDR3 bases: TGCGCCAGCAGCCCGGGTCAGAACACTGAAGCTTTCTTT.